This T cell receptor (beta chain) emerged from a study of T cell repertoires in cytomegalovirus infection. TCRdb redid the calling of the reads with MiXCR, one entry per CDR3 protein. This table has under 600,000 distinct CDR3 sequences, 16% appearing once. Between the trimmed V and J ends, which lost 1 base and 1 base, there was a span of 4 bases. CDR1 is SGHDN and CDR2 is FVKESK in the germline V gene. This CDR3 is 13 amino acids long. This clonotype was counted ten times or more. Input material: CD8+ T cells from PBMCs. This clonotype was sampled from a human donor in good health (CMV status not recorded). Some clones in this sample may be carry-over from other donors' samples. This chain connects TRBV14 to TRBJ1-1, with D unresolved. The CDR3 here is CASSQVANTEAFF. The CDR3 region has the DNA TGTGCCAGCAGCCAAGTAGCGAACACTGAAGCTTTCTTT.